The entry below gives a single TCR beta chain sequence along with its context. V gave up 4 bases and J gave up 0 bases, with 10 bases separating them. The germline gives CDR1 MNHEY, CDR2 SMNVEV (reference sequence). CDR3 length: 15 residues. This specimen belongs to a study of cytomegalovirus exposure and HLA in healthy donors. The PCR employed 60 Vbeta primers together with 13 Jbeta primers. Some clones are missing from TCRdb's copy, which holds only in-frame ones; the method was immunoSEQ multiplex PCR. This table has approximately 200,000 clones, under 80% appearing once. The chain employs TRBV27 and TRBJ2-1; D not resolved. The source is a girl aged 2 to 9 in good health and CMV-seronegative. Sequenced: PBMCs. CDR3 bases: TGTGCCAGCAGTTCCTACAGCACCTCCTACAATGAGCAGTTCTTC. It specifies CASSSYSTSYNEQFF.